This T cell receptor beta chain comes out of a study of T cell responses to AZD1222 COVID-19 vaccine. TCRdb's copy holds only in-frame clones and misses some; the assay was immunoSEQ multiplex PCR. The sample records approximately 80,000 clones, approximately 92% being singletons. V gave up 4 bases and J gave up 3 bases; unmatched junction bases: 3. CDR1 and CDR2 from the germline V gene are SGHNT and YYREEE (reference sequence). This CDR3 has 14 amino acids. The source is an adult in good health. The rearrangement joins TRBV5-4 to TRBJ1-2; TRBD1 agrees at 10 bases. This sample comprised peripheral blood, obtained on day 0 of AZD1222 vaccination. DNA for the CDR3: TGTGCCAGCAGCGGGACAGGGGTAGACTATGGCTACACCTTC. This codes for CASSGTGVDYGYTF.